These T cell receptor beta chains were read from a single sample in a study of identical twins. Each CDR3 protein is one row after TCRdb ran MiXCR on the 5' RACE reads. The data show about 280,000 distinct CDR3 sequences, more than 6.5% seen once. These records were also assigned to another study, of yellow fever vaccine responses in identical twins.

The sample comprised memory (CD45RO+) T cells sorted from blood. These receptors all come from a woman aged 18-30 years in good health. The CDR3 runs from the conserved cysteine through the conserved F or W. The D gene is left open where the match is weak. Clone size is not always given. Where it is, it says once, few, many or a class for expanded clones.

V	size	D	J	CDR3	DNA
TRBV12-3/TRBV12-4	many	NA	TRBJ2-5	CASSLWRDHQETQYF	TGTGCCAGCAGTTTATGGCGGGACCACCAAGAGACCCAGTACTTC
TRBV2	few	NA	TRBJ2-7	CASSEDGQGYEQYF	TGTGCCAGCAGTGAAGATGGGCAGGGCTACGAGCAGTACTTC
TRBV27	NA	NA	TRBJ1-2	CASSLSFVGDSYGYTF	TGTGCCAGCAGTTTATCGTTCGTGGGAGACAGCTATGGCTACACCTTC
TRBV12-3/TRBV12-4	few	TRBD2	TRBJ2-1	CASSLGVAGGSRNEQFF	TGTGCCAGCAGTTTAGGGGTAGCGGGAGGCAGCCGGAATGAGCAGTTCTTC
TRBV5-1	many	TRBD2	TRBJ2-1	CASSLFWGTSGPNEQFF	TGCGCCAGCAGCTTGTTTTGGGGGACTAGCGGACCCAATGAGCAGTTCTTC
TRBV12-3/TRBV12-4	NA	NA	TRBJ2-1	CASSLALSSYNEQFF	TGTGCCAGCAGTTTAGCGCTTTCCTCCTACAATGAGCAGTTCTTC
TRBV21-1	few	NA	TRBJ2-5	CASSSPLGQFQETQYF	TGTGCCAGCAGCAGTCCCCTAGGGCAGTTCCAAGAGACCCAGTACTTC
TRBV5-5	many	NA	TRBJ1-1	CASTQQLANTEAFF	TGTGCCAGCACCCAACAGTTGGCGAACACTGAAGCTTTCTTT
TRBV9	few	NA	TRBJ2-1	CASSVVDKWTEQFF	TGTGCCAGCAGCGTAGTAGATAAGTGGACTGAGCAGTTCTTC
TRBV20-1	many	NA	TRBJ1-1	CSARGGMNTEAFF	TGCAGTGCTAGAGGGGGCATGAACACTGAAGCTTTCTTT
TRBV7-2	few	TRBD1	TRBJ2-1	CASSARTGTANNEQFF	TGTGCCAGCAGCGCCCGCACCGGGACAGCTAACAATGAGCAGTTCTTC
TRBV7-8	many	NA	TRBJ2-7	CASSLAGRENEQYF	TGTGCCAGCAGCTTAGCTGGCAGGGAAAACGAGCAGTACTTC
TRBV15	few	TRBD1	TRBJ2-4	CATSRDGQGGNIQYF	TGTGCCACCAGCAGAGACGGACAGGGAGGCAACATTCAGTACTTC
TRBV12-3/TRBV12-4	many	TRBD1	TRBJ1-4	CASRDRGGEKLFF	TGTGCCAGCCGGGACAGGGGTGGTGAAAAACTGTTTTTT
TRBV6-1	many	NA	TRBJ2-2	CASSPLRGTLTGELFF	TGTGCCAGCAGTCCCCTCCGCGGGACACTGACCGGGGAGCTGTTTTTT
TRBV3-1	few	NA	TRBJ1-1	CASSAGTRGTEAFF	TGTGCCAGCAGCGCCGGGACAAGAGGGACTGAAGCTTTCTTT
TRBV28	NA	NA	TRBJ2-3	CASSHPVLDTQYF	TGTGCCAGCAGTCATCCCGTTTTGGATACGCAGTATTTT
TRBV7-2	few	NA	TRBJ1-1	CASSPNRVAEAFF	TGTGCCAGCAGCCCGAACAGGGTCGCTGAAGCTTTCTTT
TRBV9	few	NA	TRBJ2-1	CASSDTGLGVDNEQFF	TGTGCCAGCAGTGACACGGGGCTAGGGGTCGACAATGAGCAGTTCTTC
TRBV21-1	NA	NA	TRBJ2-7	CASSNGQIPYEQYF	TGTGCCAGCAGCAATGGACAGATTCCCTACGAGCAGTACTTC
TRBV7-2	NA	TRBD2	TRBJ2-5	CASSLSGPRTSQETQYF	TGTGCCAGCAGCTTATCTGGCCCCAGGACTAGCCAAGAGACCCAGTACTTC
TRBV5-6	NA	NA	TRBJ2-1	CASSLKGGRAVNEQFF	TGTGCCAGCAGCTTGAAGGGGGGGAGGGCGGTCAATGAGCAGTTCTTC
TRBV7-6	few	TRBD2	TRBJ2-1	CASREAGTSGYNEQFF	TGTGCCAGCAGAGAGGCCGGGACTAGCGGATACAATGAGCAGTTCTTC
TRBV20-1	NA	TRBD2	TRBJ2-1	CSASGGARLLNEQFF	TGCAGTGCTAGCGGGGGGGCGCGACTACTCAATGAGCAGTTCTTC
TRBV29-1	many	TRBD2	TRBJ2-1	CSGRRGGGSYNEQFF	TGCAGCGGCAGACGGGGGGGCGGGTCCTACAATGAGCAGTTCTTC
TRBV5-1	few	TRBD2	TRBJ2-3	CASSYEGLAGGKGDTQYF	TGCGCCAGCAGCTACGAAGGACTAGCGGGAGGGAAGGGAGATACGCAGTATTTT
TRBV3-1	many	NA	TRBJ1-1	CASSPRTSPGTEAFF	TGTGCCAGCAGTCCGAGGACCAGTCCCGGCACTGAAGCTTTCTTT
TRBV5-1	few	TRBD2	TRBJ2-7	CASSPPNSGAGYEQYF	TGCGCCAGCAGCCCACCGAATAGCGGGGCCGGGTACGAGCAGTACTTC
TRBV15	many	NA	TRBJ2-2	CATSREALVAGELFF	TGTGCCACCAGCAGAGAGGCTCTAGTCGCCGGGGAGCTGTTTTTT
TRBV12-3/TRBV12-4	few	NA	TRBJ1-2	CASSQDTPYGYTF	TGTGCCAGCAGTCAGGACACGCCCTATGGCTACACCTTC
TRBV10-3	NA	NA	TRBJ2-4	CAISGGTRESNIQYF	TGTGCCATCAGTGGGGGGACGAGGGAGTCGAACATTCAGTACTTC
TRBV2	NA	NA	TRBJ2-1	CASRPRQLSSYNEQFF	TGTGCCAGCAGACCAAGACAGCTAAGCTCCTACAATGAGCAGTTCTTC
TRBV7-9	NA	NA	TRBJ2-1	CASSSIYNEQFF	TGTGCCAGCAGCTCTATATACAATGAGCAGTTCTTC